This TCR beta chain was documented in a study of blood T cell repertoires in COVID-19. Study-level background: Donors in the United States, Italy and Spain gave samples during acute or convalescent COVID-19. From T cells, B-cell-depleted T cells, or PBMCs came the material, which was cDNA or gDNA.

Seattle patients were enrolled during active infection and followed longitudinally. Authors' analysis steps: Scientists estimated how many nucleated cells there were by amplifying reference gene primers. Sequencing used immunoSEQ multiplex PCR; TCRdb keeps in-frame clones, though not all of them. V and J calls and clone size follow that table, whereas D and trimming were derived from the DNA. The sample contains some 200,000 clones, about 87% of which appear only once. Germline loops: CDR1 SEHNR, CDR2 FQNEAQ (reference sequence). The CDR3 length is 17 residues. Trimming pared 1 base from V and 2 bases from J, leaving 15 bases between.

The V gene is TRBV7-9, the J gene TRBJ2-1, with D possibly being TRBD2 (6 bases). The sequence came from an older woman with COVID-19, enrolled during active disease. The sequencing input was peripheral blood. The CDR3, as DNA: TGTGCCAGCAGCTTAGTCCCTAGCCCGGGAGCCTACAATGAGCAGTTCTTC. This codes for CASSLVPSPGAYNEQFF. Full variable domain (outside the CDR3, taken from reference TRBV7-9 and TRBJ2-1): DTGVSQNPRHKITKRGQNVTFRCDPISEHNRLYWYRQTLGQGPEFLTYFQNEAQLEKSRLLSDRFSAERPKGSFSTLEIQRTEQGDSAMYLCASSLVPSPGAYNEQFFGPGTRLTVL.